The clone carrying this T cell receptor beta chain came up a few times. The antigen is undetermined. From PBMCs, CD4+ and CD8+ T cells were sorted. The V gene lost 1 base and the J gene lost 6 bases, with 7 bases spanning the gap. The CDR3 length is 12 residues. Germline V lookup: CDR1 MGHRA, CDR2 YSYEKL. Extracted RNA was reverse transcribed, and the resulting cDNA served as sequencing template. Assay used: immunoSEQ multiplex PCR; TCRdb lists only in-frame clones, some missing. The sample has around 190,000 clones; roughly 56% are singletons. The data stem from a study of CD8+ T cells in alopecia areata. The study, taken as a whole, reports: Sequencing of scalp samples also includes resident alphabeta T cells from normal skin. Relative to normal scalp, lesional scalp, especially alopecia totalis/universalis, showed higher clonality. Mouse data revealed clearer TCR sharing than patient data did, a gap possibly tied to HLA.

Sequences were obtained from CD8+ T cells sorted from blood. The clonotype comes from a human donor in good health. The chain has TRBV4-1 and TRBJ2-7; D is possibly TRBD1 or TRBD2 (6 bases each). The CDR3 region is CASSQGGAEQYF. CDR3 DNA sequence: TGCGCCAGCAGCCAAGGGGGGGCCGAGCAGTACTTC.